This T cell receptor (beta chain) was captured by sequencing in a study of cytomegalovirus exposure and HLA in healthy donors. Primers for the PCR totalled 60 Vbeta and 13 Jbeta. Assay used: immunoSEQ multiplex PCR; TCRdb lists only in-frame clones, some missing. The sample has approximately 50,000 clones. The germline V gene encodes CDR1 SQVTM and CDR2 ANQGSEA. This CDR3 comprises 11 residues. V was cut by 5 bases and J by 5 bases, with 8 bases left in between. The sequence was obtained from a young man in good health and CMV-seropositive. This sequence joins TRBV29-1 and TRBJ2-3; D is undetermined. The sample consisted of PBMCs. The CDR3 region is CSVSRQDTQYF. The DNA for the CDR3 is TGCAGCGTTTCGCGGCAAGATACGCAGTATTTT.